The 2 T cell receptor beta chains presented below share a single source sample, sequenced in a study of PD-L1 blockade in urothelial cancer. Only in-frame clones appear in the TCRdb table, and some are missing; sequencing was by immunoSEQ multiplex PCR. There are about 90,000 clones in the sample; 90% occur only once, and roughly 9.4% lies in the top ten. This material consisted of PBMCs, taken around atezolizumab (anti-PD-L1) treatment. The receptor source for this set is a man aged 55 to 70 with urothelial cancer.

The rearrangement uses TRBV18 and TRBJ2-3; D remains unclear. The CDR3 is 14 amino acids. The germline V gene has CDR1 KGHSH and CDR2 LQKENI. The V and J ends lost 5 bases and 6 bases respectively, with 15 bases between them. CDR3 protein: CASSSTPSGDTQYF. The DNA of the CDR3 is TGTGCCAGCTCATCGACACCGTCTGGGGATACGCAGTATTTT.

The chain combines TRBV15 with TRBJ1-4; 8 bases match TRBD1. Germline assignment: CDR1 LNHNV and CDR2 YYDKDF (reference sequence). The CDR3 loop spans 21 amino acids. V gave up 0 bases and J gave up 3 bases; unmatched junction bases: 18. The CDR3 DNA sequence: TGTGCCACCAGCAGAGATCCAGCCGGGCAGGGGGCAATTGGGGCTAATGAAAAACTGTTTTTT. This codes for CATSRDPAGQGAIGANEKLFF.